Presented here are 5 T cell receptor beta chains from one specimen sequenced in a study of PD-L1 blockade in urothelial cancer. Clones were read by immunoSEQ multiplex PCR, and TCRdb kept only the in-frame ones, dropping some. This table has 100,000 or so clones, 70% to 90% appearing once. The sample was PBMCs, taken around atezolizumab (anti-PD-L1) treatment. The receptors were sampled from a man between 45 and 60 years old with urothelial cancer.

The chain uses TRBV21-1 and TRBJ1-1. TRBV21-1 is a known pseudogene. There are 19 residues in the CDR3. The CDR3 loop reads CASSKSIGRGWRGQIEAFF. The CDR3 bases are TGTGCCAGCAGCAAATCTATCGGGAGGGGGTGGAGGGGCCAAATTGAAGCTTTCTTT.

CDR3 bases: TGTGCCACCCAGGGGCCGGGCACAGATACGCAGTATTTT. Its protein product is CATQGPGTDTQYF. J is TRBJ2-3 and V is TRBV10-3; D is possibly TRBD1 (6 bases). Trimming shortened V by 10 bases and J by 1 base, and 12 bases separated the two germline ends. Germline V CDR1 and CDR2: ENHRY, SYGVKD. This CDR3 is built from 13 residues.

This rearrangement joins TRBV5-6 to TRBJ1-6; possible D gene TRBD1, 6 bases. The germline CDR1 and CDR2 sequences are SGHDT and YYEEEE. Trimming took off 2 bases at V and 10 bases at J, with 13 bases between the two ends. CDR3 length equals 14 residues. The CDR3 protein is CASSLTGLESPLHF. DNA of the CDR3: TGTGCCAGCAGCTTAACAGGGTTAGAATCACCCCTCCACTTT.

In its sample, this clone was seen once. This chain links TRBV5-1 with TRBJ1-1; TRBD1 matches at 8 bases. Per germline, CDR1 SGHRS and CDR2 YFSETQ. Unmatched junction bases numbered 9, after V lost 4 bases and J lost 4 bases. The CDR3 sequence is 15 residues long. The CDR3 loop reads CASSILGQGGTEAFF. DNA of the CDR3: TGCGCCAGCAGCATACTCGGACAGGGTGGCACTGAAGCTTTCTTT.

The chain couples TRBV30 to TRBJ2-3, with 9 bases identical to TRBD2. Losses at the gene ends were 0 bases for V and 1 base for J; bases not matched to a gene: 5. The germline V gene has CDR1 GTSNPN and CDR2 SVGIG (reference sequence). The CDR3 totals 16 residues. The CDR3 region is CAWSVSRTSGTDTQYF. The DNA for the CDR3 is TGTGCCTGGAGTGTATCGCGGACTAGCGGCACAGATACGCAGTATTTT.